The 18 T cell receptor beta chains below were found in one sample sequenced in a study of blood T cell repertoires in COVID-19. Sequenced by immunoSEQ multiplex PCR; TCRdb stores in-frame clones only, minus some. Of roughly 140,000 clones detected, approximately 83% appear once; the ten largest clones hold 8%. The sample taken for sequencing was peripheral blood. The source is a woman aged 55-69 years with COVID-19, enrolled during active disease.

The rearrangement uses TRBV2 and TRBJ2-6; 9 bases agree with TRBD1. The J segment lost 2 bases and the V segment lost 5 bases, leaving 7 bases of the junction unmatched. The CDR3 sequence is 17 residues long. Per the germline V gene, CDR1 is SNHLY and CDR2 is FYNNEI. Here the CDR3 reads CASSKQGAGAGANVLTF. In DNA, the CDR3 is TGTGCCAGCAGTAAACAGGGGGCAGGGGCTGGGGCCAACGTCCTGACTTTC.

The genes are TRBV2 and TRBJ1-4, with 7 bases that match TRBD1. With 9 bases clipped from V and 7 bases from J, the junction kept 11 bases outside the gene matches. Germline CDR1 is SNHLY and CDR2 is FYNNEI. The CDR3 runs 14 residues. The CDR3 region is CARAVGQAGEKLFF. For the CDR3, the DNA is TGTGCCAGAGCAGTAGGACAGGCGGGTGAAAAACTGTTTTTT.

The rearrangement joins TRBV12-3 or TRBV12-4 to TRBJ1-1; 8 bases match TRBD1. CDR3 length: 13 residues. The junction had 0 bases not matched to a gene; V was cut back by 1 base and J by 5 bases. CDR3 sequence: CASSLGDRTEAFF. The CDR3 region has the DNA TGTGCCAGCAGTTTAGGGGACAGGACTGAAGCTTTCTTT.

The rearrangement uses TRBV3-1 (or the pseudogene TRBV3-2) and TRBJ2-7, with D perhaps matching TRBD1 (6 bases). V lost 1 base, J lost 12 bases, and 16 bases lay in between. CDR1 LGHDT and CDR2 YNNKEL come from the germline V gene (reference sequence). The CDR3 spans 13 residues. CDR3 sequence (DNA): TGTGCCAGCAGCCAAGGAGGAACAGGGCGAGCGTACTTC. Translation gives CASSQGGTGRAYF.

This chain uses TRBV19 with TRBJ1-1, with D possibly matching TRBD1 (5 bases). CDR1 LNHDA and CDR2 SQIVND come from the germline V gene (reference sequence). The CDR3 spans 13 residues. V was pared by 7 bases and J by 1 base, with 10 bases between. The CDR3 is CASTIQENTEAFF. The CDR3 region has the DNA TGTGCCAGTACGATACAGGAGAACACTGAAGCTTTCTTT.

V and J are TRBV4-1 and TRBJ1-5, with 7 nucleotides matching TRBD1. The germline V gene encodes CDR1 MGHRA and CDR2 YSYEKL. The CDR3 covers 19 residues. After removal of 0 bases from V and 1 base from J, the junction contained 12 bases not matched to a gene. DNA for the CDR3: TGCGCCAGCAGCCAAGATGGTCGAAGGGGGCGGGTCAGCAATCAGCCCCAGCATTTT. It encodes CASSQDGRRGRVSNQPQHF.

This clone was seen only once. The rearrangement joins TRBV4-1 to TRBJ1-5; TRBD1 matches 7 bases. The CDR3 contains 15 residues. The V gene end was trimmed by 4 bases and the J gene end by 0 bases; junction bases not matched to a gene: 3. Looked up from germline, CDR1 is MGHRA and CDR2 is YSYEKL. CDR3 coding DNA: TGCGCCAGCAGCCTGCAGGGGGGTAGCAATCAGCCCCAGCATTTT. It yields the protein CASSLQGGSNQPQHF.

The CDR3 DNA follows: TGCGCCAGCAGTGACGCTTGGGACAGGGTTTCGTCGAGCAATCAGCCCCAGCATTTT. Encoded protein: CASSDAWDRVSSSNQPQHF. The chain carries TRBV10-2 and TRBJ1-5; 9 nucleotides agree with TRBD1. CDR1 is WSHSY and CDR2 is SAAADI in the germline V gene. Germline trimming cut 3 bases from V and 1 base from J; bases unmatched to any gene: 13. The CDR3 is made up of 19 amino acids.

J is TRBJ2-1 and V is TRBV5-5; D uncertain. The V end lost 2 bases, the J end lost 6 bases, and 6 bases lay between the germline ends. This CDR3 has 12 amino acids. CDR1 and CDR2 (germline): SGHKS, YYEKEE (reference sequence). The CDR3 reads CASSFYRNEQFF. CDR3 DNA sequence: TGTGCCAGCAGCTTCTACCGCAATGAGCAGTTCTTC.

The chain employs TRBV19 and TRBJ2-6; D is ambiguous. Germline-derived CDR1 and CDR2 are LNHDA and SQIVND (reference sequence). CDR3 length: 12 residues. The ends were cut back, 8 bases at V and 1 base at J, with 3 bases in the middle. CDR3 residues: CASLSGANVLTF. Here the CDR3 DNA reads TGTGCCAGTCTTTCTGGGGCCAACGTCCTGACTTTC.

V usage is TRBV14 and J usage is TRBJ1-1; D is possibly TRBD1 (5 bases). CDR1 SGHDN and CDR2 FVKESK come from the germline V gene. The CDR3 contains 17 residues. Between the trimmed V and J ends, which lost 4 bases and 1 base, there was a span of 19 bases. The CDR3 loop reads CASSLRGTSKGNTEAFF. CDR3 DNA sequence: TGTGCCAGCAGCCTTAGGGGAACGAGTAAGGGGAACACTGAAGCTTTCTTT. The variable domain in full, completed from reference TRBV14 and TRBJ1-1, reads EAGVTQFPSHSVIEKGQTVTLRCDPISGHDNLYWYRRVMGKEIKFLLHFVKESKQDESGMPNNRFLAERTGGTYSTLKVQPAELEDSGVYFCASSLRGTSKGNTEAFFGQGTRLTVV.

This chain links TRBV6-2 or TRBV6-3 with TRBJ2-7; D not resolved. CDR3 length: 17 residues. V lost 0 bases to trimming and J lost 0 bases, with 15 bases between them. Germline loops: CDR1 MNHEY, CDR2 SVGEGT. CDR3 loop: CASSYSGDWVSSYEQYF. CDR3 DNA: TGTGCCAGCAGTTACTCGGGTGACTGGGTTAGCTCCTACGAGCAGTACTTC.

In DNA form, the CDR3 reads TGTGCCAGCAGCTTGGTCGGAAGGCGGGGGGCGCGCACTGAAGCTTTCTTT. It specifies CASSLVGRRGARTEAFF. The V call is TRBV7-2, the J call TRBJ1-1, with a tentative D call TRBD1 (6 bases). The CDR3 consists of 17 residues. Germline lookup yields CDR1 SGHTA and CDR2 FQGNSA. Trimming pared 3 bases from V and 4 bases from J, leaving 21 bases between. Combining the CDR3 with reference TRBV7-2 and TRBJ1-1 gives the whole variable domain GAGVSQSPSNKVTEKGKDVELRCDPISGHTALYWYRQSLGQGLEFLIYFQGNSAPDKSGLPSDRFSAERTGGSVSTLTIQRTQQEDSAVYLCASSLVGRRGARTEAFFGQGTRLTVV.

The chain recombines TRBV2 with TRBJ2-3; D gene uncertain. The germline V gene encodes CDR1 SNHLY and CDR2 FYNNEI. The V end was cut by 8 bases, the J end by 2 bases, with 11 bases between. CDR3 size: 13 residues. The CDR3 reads CASGSYHTDTQYF. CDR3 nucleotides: TGTGCCAGCGGCTCGTATCACACAGATACGCAGTATTTT.

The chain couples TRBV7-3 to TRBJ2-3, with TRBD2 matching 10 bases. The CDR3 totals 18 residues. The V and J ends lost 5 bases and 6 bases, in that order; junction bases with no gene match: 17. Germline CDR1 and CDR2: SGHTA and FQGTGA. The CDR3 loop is CASSDAGGAGGLSDTQYF. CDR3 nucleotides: TGTGCCAGCAGCGACGCCGGGGGAGCGGGGGGGCTGAGTGATACGCAGTATTTT.

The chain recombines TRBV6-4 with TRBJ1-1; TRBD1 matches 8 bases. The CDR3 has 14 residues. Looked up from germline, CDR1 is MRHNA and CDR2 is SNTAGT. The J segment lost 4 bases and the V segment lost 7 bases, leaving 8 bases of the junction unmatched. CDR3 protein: CASNQGQGSTEAFF. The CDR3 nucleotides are TGTGCCAGCAACCAAGGACAGGGAAGCACTGAAGCTTTCTTT.

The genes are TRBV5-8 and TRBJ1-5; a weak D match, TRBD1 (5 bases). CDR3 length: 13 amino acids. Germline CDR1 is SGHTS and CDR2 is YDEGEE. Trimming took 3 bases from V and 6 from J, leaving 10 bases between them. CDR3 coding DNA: TGTGCCAGCAGCTCGGGACTCACTCAGCCCCAGCATTTT. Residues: CASSSGLTQPQHF.

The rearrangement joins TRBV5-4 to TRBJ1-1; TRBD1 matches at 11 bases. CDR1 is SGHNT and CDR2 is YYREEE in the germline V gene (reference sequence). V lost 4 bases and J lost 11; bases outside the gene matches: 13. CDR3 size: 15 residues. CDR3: CASSETSDRGLGAFF. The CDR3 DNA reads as TGTGCCAGCAGCGAAACCTCGGACAGGGGGCTTGGTGCTTTCTTT.